This T cell receptor (beta chain) was sequenced in a study of circulating and synovial CD4+ cells in juvenile arthritis. This table comes from immunoSEQ multiplex PCR, and its TCRdb copy is limited to in-frame clones, with some not included. The data show around 32,000 clones, about 95% seen once. V trimming: 0 bases; J trimming: 3 bases; junction bases outside the gene matches: 7. This CDR3 comprises 16 residues. Per germline, CDR1 MNHEY and CDR2 SVGAGI. Study-wide points: These blood cells shared more CDR3 sequences with synovium than bulk blood. These repertoires were less diverse than bulk blood CD4 repertoires.

This clone has just a few counts. Antigen unknown. Samples derive from patients with active juvenile idiopathic arthritis. Sequencing used CD4+ T cells from blood. This clonotype originated in a human donor with juvenile idiopathic arthritis. The chain carries TRBV6-5 and TRBJ2-7, with TRBD2 identical over 8 bases. The CDR3 loop reads CASSYSGGSGSYEQYF. As DNA, the CDR3 is TGTGCCAGCAGTTACTCCGGTGGCAGCGGGAGCTACGAGCAGTACTTC.